What follows are 17 T cell receptor beta chains derived from one specimen sequenced in a study of circulating CD8 cells and anti-PD-1 response in melanoma. The QIAseq Immune Repertoire TCR panel built the libraries from roughly 15 ng of total RNA. TCRdb reprocessed the reads with MiXCR, giving one entry per CDR3 protein. This table has about 1,200 distinct CDR3 sequences, roughly 7.3% appearing once. Sorting of live CD3+CD8+TCRalphabeta+ cells by PD-1 and/or TIGIT gave four subsets. The sequences come from CD8+ T cells from PBMCs, collected at baseline or after one month of anti-PD-1 therapy (not recorded which). The receptors shown here come from a human donor with melanoma.

J is TRBJ1-2 and V is TRBV2; D gene ambiguous. Germline lookup yields CDR1 SNHLY and CDR2 FYNNEI. The CDR3 runs 11 residues. Trimming removed 3 bases from V and 5 bases from J, with 4 bases in between. The CDR3 DNA follows: TGTGCCAGCAGTGATTCATATGGCTACACCTTC. Translation: CASSDSYGYTF.

By its share, this clonotype is large (0.1 to 1%). The chain recombines TRBV28 with TRBJ2-1, with no clear D. V lost 3 bases and J 3 bases, leaving 0 bases between the germline ends. The length of the CDR3 is 11 residues. Germline CDR1 and CDR2: MDHEN and SYDVKM. In DNA form, the CDR3 reads TGTGCCAGCAGTTTCTACAATGAGCAGTTCTTC. Protein: CASSFYNEQFF.

By proportion, this clonotype is medium-sized. The chain uses TRBV28 and TRBJ2-7, with 11 positions matching TRBD2. Looked up from germline, CDR1 is MDHEN and CDR2 is SYDVKM. V gave up 1 base and J gave up 4 bases; unmatched junction bases: 6. The CDR3 totals 16 residues. The CDR3 region is CASSLLLAGVGYEQYF. CDR3 DNA: TGTGCCAGCAGTTTATTACTAGCGGGAGTCGGATACGAGCAGTACTTC.

In its sample, this clonotype ranks as medium-sized. The chain recombines TRBV28 with TRBJ1-1; D is ambiguous. Germline V gene data show CDR1 as MDHEN and CDR2 as SYDVKM. The CDR3 is 17 residues long. Trimming shortened V by 3 bases and J by 0 bases, and 17 bases separated the two germline ends. The CDR3: CASSFPETAPMNTEAFF. DNA for the CDR3: TGTGCCAGCAGTTTCCCAGAAACCGCCCCCATGAACACTGAAGCTTTCTTT. Together with reference TRBV28 and TRBJ1-1, the CDR3 gives the full variable domain: DVKVTQSSRYLVKRTGEKVFLECVQDMDHENMFWYRQDPGLGLRLIYFSYDVKMKEKGDIPEGYSVSREKKERFSLILESASTNQTSMYLCASSFPETAPMNTEAFFGQGTRLTVV.

By share, this clonotype ranks as medium-sized. The V and J genes are TRBV19 and TRBJ2-3; possibly TRBD1 for D (6 bases). The germline V gene encodes CDR1 LNHDA and CDR2 SQIVND (reference sequence). V dropped 3 bases and J dropped 0 bases, with 10 bases sitting between them. This CDR3 has 15 residues. The CDR3 spells CASSIGTGSTDTQYF. DNA of the CDR3: TGTGCCAGTAGTATCGGTACAGGGAGCACAGATACGCAGTATTTT. Together with reference TRBV19 and TRBJ2-3, the CDR3 gives the full variable domain: DGGITQSPKYLFRKEGQNVTLSCEQNLNHDAMYWYRQDPGQGLRLIYYSQIVNDFQKGDIAEGYSVSREKKESFPLTVTSAQKNPTAFYLCASSIGTGSTDTQYFGPGTRLTVL.

Only a few counts were recorded for this clonotype. V usage is TRBV5-4 and J usage is TRBJ2-2; D ambiguous. The CDR3 has 12 amino acids. V was pared by 2 bases and J by 6 bases, with 5 bases between. CDR1 SGHNT and CDR2 YYREEE come from the germline V gene (reference sequence). This chain's CDR3 is CASSFTAGELFF. The CDR3 nucleotides read TGTGCCAGCAGCTTTACCGCCGGGGAGCTGTTTTTT.

V gene TRBV12-3 or TRBV12-4 combines with J gene TRBJ1-5; 8 positions agree with TRBD1. This CDR3 region has 13 residues. The V segment lost 5 bases and the J segment 7 bases; nucleotides outside the gene matches: 4. The CDR3 DNA follows: TGTGCCAGCAGTGGACAGGGAGGACAGCCCCAGCATTTT. Protein: CASSGQGGQPQHF.

This clonotype qualifies as large. The V call is TRBV28, the J call TRBJ2-1; perhaps TRBD1 as D (7 bases). Per germline, CDR1 MDHEN and CDR2 SYDVKM. The V and J ends lost 7 bases and 6 bases respectively, with 19 bases between them. This CDR3 comprises 15 residues. The CDR3 protein is CASTSGQGGLNEQFF. CDR3 bases: TGTGCCAGCACCTCTGGGCAGGGGGGTCTCAATGAGCAGTTCTTC. Full variable domain (outside the CDR3, taken from reference TRBV28 and TRBJ2-1): DVKVTQSSRYLVKRTGEKVFLECVQDMDHENMFWYRQDPGLGLRLIYFSYDVKMKEKGDIPEGYSVSREKKERFSLILESASTNQTSMYLCASTSGQGGLNEQFFGPGTRLTVL.

This clonotype counts as medium-sized (0.01 to 0.1%). The chain has TRBV28 and TRBJ1-1; weak D call: TRBD1 (5 bases). This CDR3 comprises 15 residues. V lost 5 bases and J lost 0, with 13 bases in between. The V gene's germline CDR1 is MDHEN and CDR2 SYDVKM. The CDR3, as DNA: TGTGCCAGCAGTCGCCCAGGGACGTTGAACACTGAAGCTTTCTTT. Its translation is CASSRPGTLNTEAFF.

Sample share makes this clonotype large. The V gene is TRBV19, the J gene TRBJ1-5; D is uncertain. Germline V gene data show CDR1 as LNHDA and CDR2 as SQIVND (reference sequence). Between the trimmed V and J ends, which lost 3 bases and 7 bases, there was a span of 16 bases. The CDR3 runs 15 residues. The CDR3 DNA sequence: TGTGCCAGTAGTATTTTTGGCGGCTCGGGGCAGCCCCAGCATTTT. It is translated as CASSIFGGSGQPQHF.

By frequency in the sample, this clonotype is medium-sized. The chain uses TRBV19 and TRBJ2-3; the D gene could be TRBD1 or TRBD2 (5 bases each). V lost 10 bases, J lost 2 bases, and 16 bases lay in between. CDR1 is LNHDA, CDR2 SQIVND, per germline (reference sequence). CDR3 size: 14 residues. The CDR3 here is CAISSGPTTDTQYF. CDR3 coding DNA: TGTGCCATTTCGTCGGGACCTACCACAGATACGCAGTATTTT.

This clonotype is large. V is TRBV2 and J is TRBJ2-1; no definite D call. With 6 bases removed from V and 10 bases from J, the gap between germline ends came to 13 bases. The germline gives CDR1 SNHLY, CDR2 FYNNEI. The CDR3 is 12 amino acids. The CDR3, as DNA: TGTGCCAGCAGCGCCTCTAGGTGGGAGCAGTTCTTC. Translating gives CASSASRWEQFF.

This clonotype is termed medium-sized (0.01 to 0.1%). This chain uses TRBV28 with TRBJ2-1; D could derive from TRBD1 or TRBD2 (5 bases each). The CDR3 runs 17 residues. V was cut by 5 bases and J by 2 bases, with 19 bases left in between. Germline loops: CDR1 MDHEN, CDR2 SYDVKM. The CDR3, as DNA: TGTGCCAGCAGTGGCCCAGGGACCCTTGGGCCCTACAATGAGCAGTTCTTC. Translated: CASSGPGTLGPYNEQFF.

This clonotype is termed medium-sized. The CDR3 nucleotides read TGTGCCAGCAGTCCCGGGGACTATCTAGATACGCAGTATTTT. It translates to CASSPGDYLDTQYF. The chain has TRBV28 and TRBJ2-3, with 7 bases matching TRBD2. Germline loops: CDR1 MDHEN, CDR2 SYDVKM. The V segment lost 5 bases and the J segment 5 bases; nucleotides outside the gene matches: 7. This CDR3 is 14 amino acids long.

This clonotype is medium-sized (0.01 to 0.1%) by share. The chain couples TRBV9 to TRBJ2-7; D ambiguous. Germline V gene data show CDR1 as SGDLS and CDR2 as YYNGEE. With 4 bases removed from V and 2 bases from J, the gap between germline ends came to 13 bases. This CDR3 region has 14 residues. The CDR3: CASSPTSRPYEQYF. In DNA form, the CDR3 reads TGTGCCAGCAGCCCGACTTCTCGGCCCTACGAGCAGTACTTC.

In this sample, this clonotype is medium-sized (0.01 to 0.1%). The chain combines TRBV19 with TRBJ2-7; a possible D gene is TRBD2 (6 bases). V was clipped by 0 bases and J by 6 bases, with 12 bases between them. The CDR3 length is 14 residues. Germline V gene lookup returns CDR1 LNHDA and CDR2 SQIVND (reference sequence). CDR3 nucleotides: TGTGCCAGTAGTATAGATCACGGGAGTGGCGAGCAGTACTTC. It encodes CASSIDHGSGEQYF.

Relative to its sample, this clonotype is large. The V and J genes are TRBV14 and TRBJ1-1, with 9 nucleotides matching TRBD1. The V segment lost 3 bases and the J segment 2 bases; nucleotides outside the gene matches: 7. Germline V gene lookup returns CDR1 SGHDN and CDR2 FVKESK. The CDR3 consists of 16 residues. CDR3 in DNA: TGTGCCAGCAGCCATGACAGGGGGTCGGGTAACACTGAAGCTTTCTTT. Residues: CASSHDRGSGNTEAFF.